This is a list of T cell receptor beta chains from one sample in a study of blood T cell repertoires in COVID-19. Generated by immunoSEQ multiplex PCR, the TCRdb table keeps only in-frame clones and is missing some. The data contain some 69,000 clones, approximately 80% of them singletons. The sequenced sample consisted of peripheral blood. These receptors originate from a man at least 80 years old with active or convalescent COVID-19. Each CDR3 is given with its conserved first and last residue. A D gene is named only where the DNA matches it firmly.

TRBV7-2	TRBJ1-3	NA	TGTGCCAGCAGCTTACTGGAGGTACCCTCTGGAAACACCATATATTTT	CASSLLEVPSGNTIYF
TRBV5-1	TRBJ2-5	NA	TGCGCCAGCACCCCAGCCGCAGGGGACGAGACCCAGTACTTC	CASTPAAGDETQYF
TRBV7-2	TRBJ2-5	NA	TGTGCCAGCAGATCCTCCTTTAGGGGCGAACGAGAGACCCAGTACTTC	CASRSSFRGERETQYF
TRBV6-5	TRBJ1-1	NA	TGTGCCAGCAGCATCGACAGAAGGACTGAAGCTTTCTTT	CASSIDRRTEAFF
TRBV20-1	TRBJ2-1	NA	TGCAGTGCTAGTCCCCCCAGGCGGGCGACCTACAATGAGCAGTTCTTC	CSASPPRRATYNEQFF
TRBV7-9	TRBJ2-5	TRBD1	TGTGCCAGCAGCTTAATGTGGCGACAGGGGGGAGAGACCCAGTACTTC	CASSLMWRQGGETQYF
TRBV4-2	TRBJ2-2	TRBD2	TGTGCCAGCAGCCAAAAAGTAGCGGGAGGTACCTCCACCGGGGAGCTGTTTTTT	CASSQKVAGGTSTGELFF
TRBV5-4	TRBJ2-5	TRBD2	TGTGCCAGCACCCCGGGTGGGAGCGGGGGAGCAAGGACCCAGTACTTC	CASTPGGSGGARTQYF
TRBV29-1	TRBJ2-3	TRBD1	TGCAGCGTCCAGGGGGCAACTAGCACAGATACGCAGTATTTT	CSVQGATSTDTQYF
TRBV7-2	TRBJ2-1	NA	TGTGCCAGCAGCTTACGCAGGGTCGATGAGCAGTTCTTC	CASSLRRVDEQFF
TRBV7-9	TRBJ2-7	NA	TGTGCCAGCAGCCGGGAGCTCTACGAGCAGTACTTC	CASSRELYEQYF
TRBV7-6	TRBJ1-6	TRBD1	TGTGCCAGCAGCCGCTTGGGACAGGGTAGAGGAAATTCACCCCTCCACTTT	CASSRLGQGRGNSPLHF
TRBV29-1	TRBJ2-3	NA	TGCAGCGTTATGGGAAGCGGTAGCACAGATACGCAGTATTTT	CSVMGSGSTDTQYF
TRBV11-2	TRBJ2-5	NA	TGTGCCAGCAGCGAAACAGGGTACCAAGAGTCCCAGTACTTC	CASSETGYQESQYF